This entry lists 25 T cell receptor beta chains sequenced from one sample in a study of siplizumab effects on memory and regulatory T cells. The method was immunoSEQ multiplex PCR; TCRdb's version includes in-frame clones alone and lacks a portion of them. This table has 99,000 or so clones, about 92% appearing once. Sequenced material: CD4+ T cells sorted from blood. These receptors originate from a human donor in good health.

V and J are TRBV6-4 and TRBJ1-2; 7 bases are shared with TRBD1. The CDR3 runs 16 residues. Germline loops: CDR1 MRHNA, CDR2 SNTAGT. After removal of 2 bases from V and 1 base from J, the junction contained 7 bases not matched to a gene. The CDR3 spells CASSDERGRNNYGYTF. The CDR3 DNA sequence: TGTGCCAGCAGTGACGAAAGGGGGCGAAATAACTATGGCTACACCTTC.

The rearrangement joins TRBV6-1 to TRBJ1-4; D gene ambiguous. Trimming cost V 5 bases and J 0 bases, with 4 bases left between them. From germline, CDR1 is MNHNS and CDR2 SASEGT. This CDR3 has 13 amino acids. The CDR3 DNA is TGTGCCAGCAGTAGAACAACTAATGAAAAACTGTTTTTT. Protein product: CASSRTTNEKLFF.

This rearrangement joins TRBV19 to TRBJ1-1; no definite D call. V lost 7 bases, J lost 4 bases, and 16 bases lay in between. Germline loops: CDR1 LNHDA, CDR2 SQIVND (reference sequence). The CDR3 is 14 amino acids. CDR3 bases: TGTGCCAGTATGGTGTCGGTAAGTTCCACTGAAGCTTTCTTT. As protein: CASMVSVSSTEAFF.

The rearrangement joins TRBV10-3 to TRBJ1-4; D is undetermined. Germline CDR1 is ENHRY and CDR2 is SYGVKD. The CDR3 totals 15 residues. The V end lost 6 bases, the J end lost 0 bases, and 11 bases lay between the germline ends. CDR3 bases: TGTGCCATCAGCAGGACCGGCGCAACTAATGAAAAACTGTTTTTT. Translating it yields CAISRTGATNEKLFF.

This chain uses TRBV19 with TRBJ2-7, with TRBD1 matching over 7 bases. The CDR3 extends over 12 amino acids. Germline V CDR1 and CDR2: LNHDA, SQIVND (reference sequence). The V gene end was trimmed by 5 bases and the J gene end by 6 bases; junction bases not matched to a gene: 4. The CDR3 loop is CASSVNRGEQYF. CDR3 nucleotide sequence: TGTGCCAGTAGTGTCAACAGGGGCGAGCAGTACTTC.

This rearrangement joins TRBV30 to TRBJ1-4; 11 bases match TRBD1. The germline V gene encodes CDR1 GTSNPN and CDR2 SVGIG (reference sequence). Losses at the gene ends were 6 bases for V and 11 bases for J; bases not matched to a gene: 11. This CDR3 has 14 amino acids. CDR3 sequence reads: CACQNRDRGVKLFF. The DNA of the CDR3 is TGTGCCTGTCAGAACCGGGACAGGGGGGTCAAACTGTTTTTT.

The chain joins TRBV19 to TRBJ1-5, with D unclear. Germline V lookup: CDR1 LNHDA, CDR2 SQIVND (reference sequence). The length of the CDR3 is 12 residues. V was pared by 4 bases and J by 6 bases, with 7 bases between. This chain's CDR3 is CASSTWPQPQHF. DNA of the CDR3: TGTGCCAGTAGTACCTGGCCTCAGCCCCAGCATTTT.

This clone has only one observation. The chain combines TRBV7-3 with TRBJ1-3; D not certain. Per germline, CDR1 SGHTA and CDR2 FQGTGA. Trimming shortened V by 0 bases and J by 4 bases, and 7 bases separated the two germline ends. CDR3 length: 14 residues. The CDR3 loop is CASSLTGSGNTIYF. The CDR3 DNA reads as TGTGCCAGCAGCTTAACGGGCTCGGGAAACACCATATATTTT.

The CDR3 sequence: CASSLGGGLYNEQFF. The CDR3 DNA reads TGTGCCAGCAGCTTAGGGGGGGGCTTATACAATGAGCAGTTCTTC. The chain carries TRBV7-8 and TRBJ2-1, with a possible D match to TRBD2 (7 bases). This CDR3 contains 15 residues. Germline V gives CDR1 SGHVS, CDR2 FQNEAQ. The germline V and J ends were trimmed by 1 base and 4 bases, with 11 bases remaining between them.

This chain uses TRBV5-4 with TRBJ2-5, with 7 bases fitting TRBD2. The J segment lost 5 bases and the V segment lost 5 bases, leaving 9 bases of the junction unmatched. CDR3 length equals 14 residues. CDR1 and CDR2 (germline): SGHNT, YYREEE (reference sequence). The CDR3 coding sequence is TGTGCCAGCAGGAAAAGCGGGGTAGCGGAGACCCAGTACTTC. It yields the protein CASRKSGVAETQYF. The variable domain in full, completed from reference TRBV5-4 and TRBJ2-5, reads ETGVTQSPTHLIKTRGQQVTLRCSSQSGHNTVSWYQQALGQGPQFIFQYYREEENGRGNFPPRFSGLQFPNYSSELNVNALELDDSALYLCASRKSGVAETQYFGPGTRLLVL.

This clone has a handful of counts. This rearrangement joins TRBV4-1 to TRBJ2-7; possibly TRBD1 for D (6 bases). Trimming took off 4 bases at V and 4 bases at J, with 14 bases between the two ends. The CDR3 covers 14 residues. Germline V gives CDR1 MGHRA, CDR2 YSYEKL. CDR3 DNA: TGCGCCAGCAGCCGGATGGGGGCCCCATACGAGCAGTACTTC. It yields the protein CASSRMGAPYEQYF.

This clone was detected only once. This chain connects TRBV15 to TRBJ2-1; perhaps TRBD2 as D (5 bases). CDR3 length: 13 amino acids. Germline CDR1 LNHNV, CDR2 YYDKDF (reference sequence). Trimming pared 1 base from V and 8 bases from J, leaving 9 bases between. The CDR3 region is CATSRGGADEQFF. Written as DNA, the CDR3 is TGTGCCACCAGCAGAGGCGGAGCGGATGAGCAGTTCTTC.

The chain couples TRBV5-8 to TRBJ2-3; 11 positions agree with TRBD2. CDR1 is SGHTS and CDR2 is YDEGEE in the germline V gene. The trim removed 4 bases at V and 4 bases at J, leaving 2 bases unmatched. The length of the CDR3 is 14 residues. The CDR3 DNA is TGTGCCAGCAGCAAACTAGCGGGAGCAGATACGCAGTATTTT. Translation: CASSKLAGADTQYF.

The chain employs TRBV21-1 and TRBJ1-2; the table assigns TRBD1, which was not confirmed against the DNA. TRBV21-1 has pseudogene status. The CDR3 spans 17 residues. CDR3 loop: CASIPKRTVQHWDGYTF. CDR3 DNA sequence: TGTGCCAGCATCCCCAAAAGGACAGTCCAACATTGGGATGGCTACACCTTC.

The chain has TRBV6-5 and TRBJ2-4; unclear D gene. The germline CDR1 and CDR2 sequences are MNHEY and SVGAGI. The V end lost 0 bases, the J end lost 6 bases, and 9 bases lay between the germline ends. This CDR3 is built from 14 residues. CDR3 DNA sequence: TGTGCCAGCAGTTACTCTTTACAGCGAAACATTCAGTACTTC. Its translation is CASSYSLQRNIQYF.

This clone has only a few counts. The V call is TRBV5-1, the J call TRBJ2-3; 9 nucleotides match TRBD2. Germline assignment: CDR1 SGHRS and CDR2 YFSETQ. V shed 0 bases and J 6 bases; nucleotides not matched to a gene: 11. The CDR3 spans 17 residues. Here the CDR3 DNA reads TGCGCCAGCAGCTTGGTTTGGCGGGGGGGCCTTGGGGATACGCAGTATTTT. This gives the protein CASSLVWRGGLGDTQYF. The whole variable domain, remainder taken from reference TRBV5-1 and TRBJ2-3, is KAGVTQTPRYLIKTRGQQVTLSCSPISGHRSVSWYQQTPGQGLQFLFEYFSETQRNKGNFPGRFSGRQFSNSRSEMNVSTLELGDSALYLCASSLVWRGGLGDTQYFGPGTRLTVL.

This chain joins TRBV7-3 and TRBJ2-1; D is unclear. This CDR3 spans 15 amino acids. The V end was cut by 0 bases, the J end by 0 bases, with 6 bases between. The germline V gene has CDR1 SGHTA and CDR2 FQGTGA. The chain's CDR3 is CASSLTASSYNEQFF. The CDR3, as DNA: TGTGCCAGCAGCTTAACGGCAAGCTCCTACAATGAGCAGTTCTTC. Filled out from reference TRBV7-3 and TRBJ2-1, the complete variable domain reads GAGVSQTPSNKVTEKGKYVELRCDPISGHTALYWYRQSLGQGPEFLIYFQGTGAADDSGLPNDRFFAVRPEGSVSTLKIQRTERGDSAVYLCASSLTASSYNEQFFGPGTRLTVL.

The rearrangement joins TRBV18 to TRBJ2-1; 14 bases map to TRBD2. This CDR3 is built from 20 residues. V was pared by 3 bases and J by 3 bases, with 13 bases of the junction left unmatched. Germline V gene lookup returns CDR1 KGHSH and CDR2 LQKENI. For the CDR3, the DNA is TGTGCCAGCTCACCTCGGACTAGCGGGAGGCCCACGAGGGGCTACAATGAGCAGTTCTTC. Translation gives CASSPRTSGRPTRGYNEQFF.

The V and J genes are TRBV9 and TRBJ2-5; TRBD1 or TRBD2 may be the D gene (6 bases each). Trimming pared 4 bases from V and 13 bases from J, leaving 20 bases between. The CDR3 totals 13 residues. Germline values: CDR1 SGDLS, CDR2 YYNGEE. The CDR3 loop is CASSSGADPPAYF. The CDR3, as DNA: TGTGCCAGCAGCTCGGGGGCTGATCCCCCGGCGTACTTC.

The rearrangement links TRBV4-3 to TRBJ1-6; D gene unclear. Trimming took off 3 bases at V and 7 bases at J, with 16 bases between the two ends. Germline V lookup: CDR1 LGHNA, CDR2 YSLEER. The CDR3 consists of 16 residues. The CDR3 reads CASSQAPVGGNSPLHF. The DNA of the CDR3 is TGCGCCAGCAGCCAGGCCCCCGTGGGCGGAAATTCACCCCTCCACTTT.

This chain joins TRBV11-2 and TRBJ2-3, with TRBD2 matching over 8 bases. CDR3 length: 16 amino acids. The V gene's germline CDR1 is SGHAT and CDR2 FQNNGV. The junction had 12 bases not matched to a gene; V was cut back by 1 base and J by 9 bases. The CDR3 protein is CASSLGPSGGEGTQYF. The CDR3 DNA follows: TGTGCCAGCAGCTTAGGGCCCAGCGGGGGTGAGGGGACGCAGTATTTT.

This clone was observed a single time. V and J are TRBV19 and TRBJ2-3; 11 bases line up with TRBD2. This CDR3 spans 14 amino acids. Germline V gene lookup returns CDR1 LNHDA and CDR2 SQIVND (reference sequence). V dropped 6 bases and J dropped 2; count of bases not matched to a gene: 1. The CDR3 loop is CASRLAGATDTQYF. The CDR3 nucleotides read TGTGCCAGTAGACTAGCGGGGGCCACAGATACGCAGTATTTT.

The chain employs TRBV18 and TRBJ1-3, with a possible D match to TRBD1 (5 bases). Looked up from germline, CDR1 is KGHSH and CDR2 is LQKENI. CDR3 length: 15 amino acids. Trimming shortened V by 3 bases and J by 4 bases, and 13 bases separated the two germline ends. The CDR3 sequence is CASSPSGRDGNTIYF. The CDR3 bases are TGTGCCAGCTCACCCTCCGGGAGGGACGGAAACACCATATATTTT.

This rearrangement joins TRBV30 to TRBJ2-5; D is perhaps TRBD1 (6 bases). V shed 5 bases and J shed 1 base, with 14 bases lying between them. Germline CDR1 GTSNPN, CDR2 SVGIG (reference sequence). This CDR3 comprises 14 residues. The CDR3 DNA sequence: TGTGCCTGGGGTAAGGACAGTTTCCAAGAGACCCAGTACTTC. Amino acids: CAWGKDSFQETQYF.

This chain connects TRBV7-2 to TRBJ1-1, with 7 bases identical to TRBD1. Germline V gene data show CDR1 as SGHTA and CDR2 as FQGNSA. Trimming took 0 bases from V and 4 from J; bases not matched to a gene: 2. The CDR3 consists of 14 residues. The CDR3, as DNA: TGTGCCAGCAGCTTAGCGTCAGGGGGCACTGAAGCTTTCTTT. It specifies CASSLASGGTEAFF. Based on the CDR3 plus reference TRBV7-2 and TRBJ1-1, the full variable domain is GAGVSQSPSNKVTEKGKDVELRCDPISGHTALYWYRQSLGQGLEFLIYFQGNSAPDKSGLPSDRFSAERTGGSVSTLTIQRTQQEDSAVYLCASSLASGGTEAFFGQGTRLTVV.